The table lists the clone carrying this T cell receptor (beta chain) with a few counts. The antigen is not known. This CDR3 region has 11 residues. With 5 bases removed from V and 7 bases from J, the gap between germline ends came to 6 bases. Germline V gene sequence: CDR1 SEHNR, CDR2 FQNEAQ (reference sequence). Produced via immunoSEQ multiplex PCR; TCRdb's table is partial and in-frame only. Of 15,000 to 25,000 clones in the sample, more than 75% were seen once. Time point described: cycle 4 day 1 (C4D1), after about 6 weeks of nivolumab. Every patient had relapsed following autologous stem cell transplantation, and cohorts differed in brentuximab vedotin exposure. The data are from a study of PD-1 blockade in classical Hodgkin lymphoma. General study findings and limits: Newly diagnosed patients reportedly trailed healthy donors in baseline TCR diversity.

The material was peripheral blood mononuclear cells (PBMCs), obtained before the fourth cycle of nivolumab. This receptor was obtained from a human donor with classical Hodgkin lymphoma. This chain joins TRBV7-9 and TRBJ2-1; no firm D call. The CDR3: CASSPQNEQFF. The DNA for the CDR3 is TGTGCCAGCAGCCCTCAGAATGAGCAGTTCTTC. The variable domain in full, completed from reference TRBV7-9 and TRBJ2-1, reads DTGVSQNPRHKITKRGQNVTFRCDPISEHNRLYWYRQTLGQGPEFLTYFQNEAQLEKSRLLSDRFSAERPKGSFSTLEIQRTEQGDSAMYLCASSPQNEQFFGPGTRLTVL.